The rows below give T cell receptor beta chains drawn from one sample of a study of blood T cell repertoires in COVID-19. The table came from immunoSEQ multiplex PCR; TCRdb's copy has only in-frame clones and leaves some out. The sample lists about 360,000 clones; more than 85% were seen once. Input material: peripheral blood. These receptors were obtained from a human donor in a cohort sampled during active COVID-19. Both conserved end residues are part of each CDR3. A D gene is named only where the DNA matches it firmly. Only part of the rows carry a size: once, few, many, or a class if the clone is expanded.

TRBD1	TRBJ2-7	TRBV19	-	TGTGCCAGGACCCGATTTGGGGGGACAGGACCATACGAGCAGTACTTC	CARTRFGGTGPYEQYF
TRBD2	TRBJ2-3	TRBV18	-	TGTGCCAGCTCACCGCGGGGACTAGCGGGGGTCACAGATACGCAGTATTTT	CASSPRGLAGVTDTQYF
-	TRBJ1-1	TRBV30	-	TGTGCCTGGAGGGAGGGGCTCAACACTGAAGCTTTCTTT	CAWREGLNTEAFF
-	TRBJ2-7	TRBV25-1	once	TGTGCCAGCAGTGTTAGTTTAAGACAGGCGTTAGCCTACGAGCAGTACTTC	CASSVSLRQALAYEQYF
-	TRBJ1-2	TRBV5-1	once	TGCGCCAGCAGCTTGAGGGGTGGTGGAGGCTACACCTTC	CASSLRGGGGYTF
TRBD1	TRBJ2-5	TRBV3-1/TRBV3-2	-	TGTGCCAGCAGCCAAATGACAGGGGAGACCCAGTACTTC	CASSQMTGETQYF
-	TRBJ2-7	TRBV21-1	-	TGTGCCAGCAGCAAAGCGGGGGCCCCATTC	CASSKAGAPF
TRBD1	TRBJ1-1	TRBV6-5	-	TGTGCCAGCAGTTCGGGGACAGGATTAAACACTGAAGCTTTCTTT	CASSSGTGLNTEAFF
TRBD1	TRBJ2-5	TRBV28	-	TGTGCCAGCAGTTCTCCGGGGACAGGGCTTCAAGAGACCCAGTACTTC	CASSSPGTGLQETQYF
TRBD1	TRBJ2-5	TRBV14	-	TGTGCCAGCAGCCCAGGGGGCCGGGAGACCCAGTACTTC	CASSPGGRETQYF
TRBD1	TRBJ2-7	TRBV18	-	TGTGCCAGCTCAATGGACAGGACTGCCTACGAGCAGTACTTC	CASSMDRTAYEQYF
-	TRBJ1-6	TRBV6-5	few	TGTGCCAGCAGTTGGTCCGGCAGGGGCGATTCACCCCTCCACTTT	CASSWSGRGDSPLHF
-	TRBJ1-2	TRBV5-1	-	TGCGCCAGCAGCTTGGATGGGCCCGCTGGACGGGGGACTACTGGCTACACCTTC	CASSLDGPAGRGTTGYTF
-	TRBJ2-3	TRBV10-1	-	TGCGCCAGGGGGGCTAGCGGCCGCACAGATACGCAGTATTTT	CARGASGRTDTQYF
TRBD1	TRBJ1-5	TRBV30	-	TGTGCCTGTTCGGACAGGAGCAATCAGCCCCAGCATTTT	CACSDRSNQPQHF
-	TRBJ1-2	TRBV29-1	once	TGCAGCGTGGGGGGGCTCGGGGGCTACACCTTC	CSVGGLGGYTF
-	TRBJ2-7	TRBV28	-	TGTGCCAGCGGGGGCGGGACAGTAGTAATCTACGAGCAGTACTTC	CASGGGTVVIYEQYF
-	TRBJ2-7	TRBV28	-	TGTGCCAGCAGTTTATCGACAGACTGGACCTCCTACGAGCAGTACTTC	CASSLSTDWTSYEQYF
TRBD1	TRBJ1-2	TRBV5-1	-	TGCGCCAGCAGCTTGGGGGAGACAGGGAGCGGCTACACCTTC	CASSLGETGSGYTF
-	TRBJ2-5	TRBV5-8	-	TGTGCCAGCAGCTTGGGCGGCCGTATAGAGACCCAGTACTTC	CASSLGGRIETQYF
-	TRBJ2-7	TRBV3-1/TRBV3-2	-	TGTGCCAGCAGCCAGGACCCGGGGGAGCAGTACTTC	CASSQDPGEQYF
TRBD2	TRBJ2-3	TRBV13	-	TGTGCCAGCAGCCCCGGACTAGCGGGGACCACAGATACGCAGTATTTT	CASSPGLAGTTDTQYF
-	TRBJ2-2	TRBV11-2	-	TGTGCCAGCAGCTTCACAGGGAGCGGCACCGGGGAGCTGTTTTTT	CASSFTGSGTGELFF
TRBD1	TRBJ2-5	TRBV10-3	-	TGTGCCATCAGTACGGACAGGGGAATGGAGACCCAGTACTTC	CAISTDRGMETQYF
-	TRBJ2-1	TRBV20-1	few	TGCAGTGCTAGTAGCGGAGACTACAATGAGCAGTTCTTC	CSASSGDYNEQFF
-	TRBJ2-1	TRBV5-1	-	TGCGCCAGCAGCGCCGGACTTACTAGGCCCTATGAGCAGTTCTTC	CASSAGLTRPYEQFF
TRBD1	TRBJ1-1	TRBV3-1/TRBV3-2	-	TGTGCCAGCAGCCCCATGGGGACAGGGGGCTTTCCCTATTCGACTGAAGCTTTCTTT	CASSPMGTGGFPYSTEAFF
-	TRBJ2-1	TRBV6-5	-	TGTGCCAGCAGTTTAGAGGGCTCCTACAATGAGCAGTTCTTC	CASSLEGSYNEQFF
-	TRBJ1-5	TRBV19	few	TGTGCCAGTAGTATATCCGGTTACAATCAGCCCCAGCATTTT	CASSISGYNQPQHF
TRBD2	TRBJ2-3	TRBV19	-	TGTGCCAGTAGTATAACCGGGACTAGCGGGAGCGGGCCAGATACGCAGTATTTT	CASSITGTSGSGPDTQYF
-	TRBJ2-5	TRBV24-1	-	TGTGCCACCAGTGACCGCAGGGAATGGGCGGAGACCCAGTACTTC	CATSDRREWAETQYF
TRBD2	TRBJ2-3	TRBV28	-	TGTGCCAGCAGTTTAGCCCCCTCGGGGGGGGGCGAGGATACGCAGTATTTT	CASSLAPSGGGEDTQYF
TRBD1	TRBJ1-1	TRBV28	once	TGTGCCAGCATCCCCCGCCGGGACAGGGGAGTTCGGAGAGCTTTCTTT	CASIPRRDRGVRRAFF
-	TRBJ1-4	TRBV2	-	TGTGCCAGCAGTGAATATACAGGTCCTAATGAAAAACTGTTTTTT	CASSEYTGPNEKLFF
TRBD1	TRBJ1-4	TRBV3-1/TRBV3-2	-	TGTGCCAGCAGCCACCGACAGGGGGCGACTAATGAAAAACTGTTTTTT	CASSHRQGATNEKLFF
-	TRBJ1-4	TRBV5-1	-	TGCGCCAGCAGCCCCGGGCAGGGGAATGAAAAACTGTTTTTT	CASSPGQGNEKLFF
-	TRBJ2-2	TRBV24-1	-	TGTGCCACCAGTGATCCCGGGACACCAACCGGGGAGCTGTTTTTT	CATSDPGTPTGELFF
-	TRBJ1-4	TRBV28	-	TGTGCCAGCAGTTTAAGGAGGGAAAAACTGTTTTTT	CASSLRREKLFF
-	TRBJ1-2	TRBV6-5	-	TGTGCCAGCAGTTGGGGGCGGGGGTATGGCTACACCTTC	CASSWGRGYGYTF
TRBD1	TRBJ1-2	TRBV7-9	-	TGTGCCAGCAGCGACAGGGTTGGCGGCTACACCTTC	CASSDRVGGYTF
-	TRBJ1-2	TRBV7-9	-	TGTGCCAGCACCAACACGGGGGGCTACACCTTC	CASTNTGGYTF
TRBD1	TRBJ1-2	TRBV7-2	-	TGTGCCAGCAGCCCCAGGGACAGATTCGGCTACACCTTC	CASSPRDRFGYTF
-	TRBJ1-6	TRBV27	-	TGTGCCAGCAGTTTTGAGTCCATGGGCAGGGTTTCACCCCTCCACTTT	CASSFESMGRVSPLHF
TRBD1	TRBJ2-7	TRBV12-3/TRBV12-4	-	TGTGCCAGCAGGACAGGGGGCGGTTACGAGCAGTACTTC	CASRTGGGYEQYF
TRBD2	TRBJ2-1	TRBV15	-	TGTGCCACCAGGAGGAGCGGGATTGGGGTCGATGAGCAGTTCTTC	CATRRSGIGVDEQFF
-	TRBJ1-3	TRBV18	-	TGTGCCAGCGCTCCCTATTCTGGAAACACCATATATTTT	CASAPYSGNTIYF
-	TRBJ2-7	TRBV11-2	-	TGTGCCAGCAGCTTAGAAGTGGGGGCTACCTACGAGCAGTACTTC	CASSLEVGATYEQYF